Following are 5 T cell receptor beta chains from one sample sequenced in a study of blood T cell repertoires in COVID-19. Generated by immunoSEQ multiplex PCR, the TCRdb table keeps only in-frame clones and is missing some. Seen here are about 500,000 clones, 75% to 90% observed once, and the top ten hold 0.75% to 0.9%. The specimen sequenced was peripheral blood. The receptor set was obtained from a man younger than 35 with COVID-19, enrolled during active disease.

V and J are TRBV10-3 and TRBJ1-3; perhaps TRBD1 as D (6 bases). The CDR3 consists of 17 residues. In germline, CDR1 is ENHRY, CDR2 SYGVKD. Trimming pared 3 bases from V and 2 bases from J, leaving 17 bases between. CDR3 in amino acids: CAISEQGLDLTGNTIYF. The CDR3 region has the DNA TGTGCCATCAGTGAACAGGGCTTGGATTTAACTGGAAACACCATATATTTT.

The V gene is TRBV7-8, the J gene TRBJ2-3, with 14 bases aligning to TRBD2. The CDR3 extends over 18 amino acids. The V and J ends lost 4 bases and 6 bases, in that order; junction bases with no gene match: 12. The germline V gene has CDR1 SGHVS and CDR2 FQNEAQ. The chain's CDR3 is CASSSTRLAGGPGDTQYF. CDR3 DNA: TGTGCCAGCAGCTCCACCCGACTAGCGGGGGGGCCTGGGGATACGCAGTATTTT.

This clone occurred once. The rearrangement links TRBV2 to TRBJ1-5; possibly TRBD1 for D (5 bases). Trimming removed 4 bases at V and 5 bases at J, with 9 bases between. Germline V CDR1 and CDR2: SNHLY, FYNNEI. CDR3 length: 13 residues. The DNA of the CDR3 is TGTGCCAGCAGTGGGTCAGGGTATCAGCCCCAGCATTTT. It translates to CASSGSGYQPQHF.

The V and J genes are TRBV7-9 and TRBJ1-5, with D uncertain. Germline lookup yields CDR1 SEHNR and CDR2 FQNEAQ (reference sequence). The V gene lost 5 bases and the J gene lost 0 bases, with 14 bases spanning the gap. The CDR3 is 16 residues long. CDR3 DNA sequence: TGTGCCAGCAGCCTAGGATACGGAGATAGCAATCAGCCCCAGCATTTT. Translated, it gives CASSLGYGDSNQPQHF.

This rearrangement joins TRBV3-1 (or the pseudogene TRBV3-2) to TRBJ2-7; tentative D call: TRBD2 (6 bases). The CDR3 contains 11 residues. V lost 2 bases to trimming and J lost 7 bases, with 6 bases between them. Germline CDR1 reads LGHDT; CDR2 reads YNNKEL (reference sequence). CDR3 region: CASSQRGEQYF. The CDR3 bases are TGTGCCAGCAGCCAACGGGGGGAGCAGTACTTC.